This T cell receptor (beta chain) was sequenced for a study of blood T cell repertoires in COVID-19. Using immunoSEQ multiplex PCR, the repertoire was profiled, and TCRdb retains in-frame clones only, with some absent. The table has about 370,000 clones, over 85% seen once. Those who participated ranged in age from roughly 18 to 89 years and resided in about two dozen US areas. The TCR was taken from a woman in her 30s who had recovered from COVID-19. Specimen: PBMCs or T cells enriched from blood (not recorded which).

CDR3 residues: CASSLWTNSPQHF. In nucleotides, the CDR3 is TGTGCCAGCAGTTTATGGACAAATTCGCCCCAGCATTTT. V is TRBV28 and J is TRBJ1-5, with unresolved D. This CDR3 comprises 13 residues. V lost 0 bases to trimming and J lost 9 bases, with 9 bases between them. CDR1 and CDR2 (germline): MDHEN, SYDVKM.